This TCR beta chain originates from a study of T cell responses to AZD1222 COVID-19 vaccine. The repertoire was sequenced with immunoSEQ multiplex PCR; TCRdb's copy has only in-frame clones and lacks some. The sample lists tens of thousands of clones, approximately 85% seen once, with roughly 3.1% in the top ten. Notes on the study in general: Unmutated variant regions are reportedly targeted by nearly half of spike-specific TCRs. Clonal diversity may have been underestimated, and the donors were mostly white British, with more females than males. Two AZD1222 administrations were followed by greater Spike-specific TCR breadth and depth.

This clone appeared a few times. Its antigen is unidentified. Second-dose recipients at about 4 or about 12 weeks were treated as one pooled group. The CDR3 covers 13 residues. CDR1 is SNHLY, CDR2 FYNNEI, per germline. This chain uses TRBV2 with TRBJ1-5; D is undetermined. The sequence came from an adult who received the AZD1222 COVID-19 vaccine. The sequencing here drew on peripheral blood, taken 28 days after the second AZD1222 dose. Written as DNA, the CDR3 is TGTGCAACCGCCCGGGCCAGCAATCAGCCCCAGCATTTT. Protein product: CATARASNQPQHF. The full variable domain, in which reference TRBV2 and TRBJ1-5 provide the parts outside the CDR3, is EPEVTQTPSHQVTQMGQEVILRCVPISNHLYFYWYRQILGQKVEFLVSFYNNEISEKSEIFDDQFSVERPDGSNFTLKIRSTKLEDSAMYFCATARASNQPQHFGDGTRLSIL.